This T cell receptor beta chain came from a study of blood T cell repertoires in COVID-19. V trimming: 5 bases; J trimming: 4 bases; junction bases outside the gene matches: 4. The CDR3 runs 14 residues. Germline V gene lookup returns CDR1 SEHNR and CDR2 FQNEAQ (reference sequence). Participants classified as exposed had met a COVID-19 case within 2 weeks before study entry. Here immunoSEQ multiplex PCR was the method, and the copy in TCRdb shows in-frame clones only, minus some. The data contain 180,000 or so clones, 80% of them singletons. The sample taken for sequencing was PBMCs or T cells enriched from blood (not recorded which). This TCR was recovered from a man aged 60 to 75 who had been exposed to COVID-19. The genes are TRBV7-9 and TRBJ1-2, with 10 positions matching TRBD1. This CDR3 reads CASSPGTGVYGYTF. As DNA, the CDR3 is TGTGCCAGCAGCCCCGGGACAGGGGTCTATGGCTACACCTTC.